This TCR beta chain is drawn from a study of cytomegalovirus exposure and HLA in healthy donors. Losses at the gene ends were 4 bases for V and 1 base for J; bases not matched to a gene: 7. CDR3 length: 16 amino acids. Germline V gives CDR1 LGHNA, CDR2 YSLEER. PCR primers comprised 60 Vbeta and 13 Jbeta primers. Clones were read by immunoSEQ multiplex PCR, and TCRdb kept only the in-frame ones, dropping some. The sample consists of roughly 150,000 clones, 65% to 85% of them appearing once. Study findings and constraints: According to the study, roughly 160 TCR beta chains were cytomegalovirus-associated.

Worth noting for this clone: Its target is not known.

This rearrangement joins TRBV4-3 to TRBJ2-1, with 7 bases lining up with TRBD2. The sequenced sample was PBMCs. This TCR came from a boy aged 2 to 10 in good health and CMV-seronegative. CDR3 bases: TGCGCCAGCAGCCCGAGGACTAGTAGTTCCTACAATGAGCAGTTCTTC. It is translated as CASSPRTSSSYNEQFF.